The rows below give T cell receptor beta chains drawn from one sample of a study of blood T cell repertoires in COVID-19. Clones were read by immunoSEQ multiplex PCR, and TCRdb kept only the in-frame ones, dropping some. Of about 200,000 clones in the sample, approximately 80% were seen once. Sequenced sample: peripheral blood. Receptors were obtained from a man between 35 and 55 years old with acute or convalescent COVID-19. CDR3s include the opening cysteine and the closing phenylalanine or tryptophan. D genes are given only for firm matches. Expanded clones get a size class; other rows say once, few or many, or leave the size out.

cdr3_aa cdr3_nt d_call j_call clone_size v_call
CASSYREGLGSSYNEQFF TGTGCCAGCAGCTACCGAGAGGGACTAGGGAGCTCCTACAATGAGCAGTTCTTC TRBD2 TRBJ2-1 NA TRBV5-5
CASSFSLNTGELFF TGTGCCAGCAGCTTTTCCCTGAACACCGGGGAGCTGTTTTTT NA TRBJ2-2 few TRBV11-2
CATGGLEETQYF TGTGCCACTGGGGGACTCGAAGAGACCCAGTACTTC NA TRBJ2-5 NA TRBV12-3/TRBV12-4
CASSSGAGSGSNEQYF TGTGCCAGCAGTTCCGGTGCGGGTAGCGGGAGTAACGAGCAGTACTTC TRBD2 TRBJ2-7 NA TRBV6-2/TRBV6-3
CASSEYGTGVTGGEQYF TGTGCCAGCAGTGAATACGGGACAGGGGTGACGGGCGGCGAGCAGTACTTC TRBD1 TRBJ2-7 once TRBV25-1
CATKDGTKNTEAFF TGTGCCACCAAGGACGGGACTAAGAACACTGAAGCTTTCTTT NA TRBJ1-1 NA TRBV5-4
CASSSNQGAEAFF TGTGCCAGCAGCTCTAACCAGGGGGCTGAAGCTTTCTTT TRBD1 TRBJ1-1 few TRBV6-4
CASSLTDYGYTF TGTGCCAGCAGCTTGACAGACTATGGCTACACCTTC NA TRBJ1-2 NA TRBV5-8
CASSLNRQSQETQYF TGTGCCAGCAGCCTAAACCGACAGAGCCAAGAGACCCAGTACTTC NA TRBJ2-5 NA TRBV6-5
CASSPWSGTNNEQFF TGTGCCAGCTCACCATGGAGCGGGACTAACAATGAGCAGTTCTTC TRBD2 TRBJ2-1 NA TRBV18
CASSLGSRGSSYNSPLHF TGTGCCAGCAGCTTAGGTTCCAGGGGGAGCTCCTATAATTCACCCCTCCACTTT TRBD1 TRBJ1-6 once TRBV7-2
CASSWRSGGDEQFF TGCGCCAGCAGCTGGAGATCAGGAGGGGATGAGCAGTTCTTC NA TRBJ2-1 once TRBV5-1
CSALPTGAPGKLFF TGCAGCGCCTTACCTACAGGGGCTCCGGGAAAACTGTTTTTT TRBD1 TRBJ1-4 NA TRBV29-1
CASSRGSYEQYF TGTGCCAGCAGTAGGGGCTCCTACGAGCAGTACTTC NA TRBJ2-7 NA TRBV2
CASSLVLAETVTDTQYF TGTGCCAGCAGCTTAGTCCTAGCGGAGACCGTGACAGATACGCAGTATTTT TRBD2 TRBJ2-3 NA TRBV7-2
CASSQEGLRTDTQYF TGTGCCAGCAGCCAAGAGGGACTACGAACAGATACGCAGTATTTT TRBD2 TRBJ2-3 NA TRBV7-2
CASSPPRVGPGTEAFF TGTGCCAGCTCACCACCTCGGGTGGGTCCGGGCACTGAAGCTTTCTTT NA TRBJ1-1 NA TRBV18
CASSTLAGNSYNEQFF TGTGCCAGCAGCACCCTAGCGGGGAACTCCTACAATGAGCAGTTCTTC TRBD2 TRBJ2-1 NA TRBV3-1/TRBV3-2
CASSPQTGFIQYF TGTGCCAGCAGCCCGCAGACAGGGTTCATTCAGTACTTC TRBD1 TRBJ2-4 NA TRBV11-2
CAWGTGGLMGYTF TGTGCCTGGGGGACAGGGGGCCTCATGGGCTACACCTTC TRBD1 TRBJ1-2 medium-sized TRBV30
CASSPSGRDSYEQYF TGTGCCAGCTCCCCTAGCGGGAGGGACTCCTACGAGCAGTACTTC TRBD2 TRBJ2-7 NA TRBV18
CASSVATGGPGEQYF TGTGCCAGCAGCGTAGCGACGGGAGGGCCCGGCGAGCAGTACTTC TRBD2 TRBJ2-7 NA TRBV9
CSVEASYNEQFF TGCAGCGTTGAGGCCTCCTACAATGAGCAGTTCTTC NA TRBJ2-1 once TRBV29-1
CASSLQQSNQPQHF TGTGCCAGCAGCTTACAACAGTCAAATCAGCCCCAGCATTTT NA TRBJ1-5 NA TRBV7-8
CASGQVGSGNTGELFF TGTGCTAGTGGGCAGGTAGGATCGGGAAACACCGGGGAGCTGTTTTTT NA TRBJ2-2 NA TRBV12-5
CASSEPVSEAFF TGTGCCAGCAGTGAACCGGTGAGTGAAGCTTTCTTT NA TRBJ1-1 few TRBV6-1
CATSGATNEKLFF TGTGCCACAAGTGGTGCAACTAATGAAAAACTGTTTTTT NA TRBJ1-4 NA TRBV30
CASGFAKQPQHF TGTGCCAGTGGTTTTGCGAAGCAGCCCCAGCATTTT NA TRBJ1-5 NA TRBV19
CASSQGDGGGQETQYF TGTGCCAGCAGCCAAGGAGATGGGGGGGGCCAAGAGACCCAGTACTTC TRBD2 TRBJ2-5 NA TRBV4-2
CASSSGWDYGYTF TGTGCCAGCAGCTCAGGATGGGACTATGGCTACACCTTC NA TRBJ1-2 NA TRBV7-2
CASSLGVNTGELFF TGTGCCAGCAGCTTAGGCGTAAACACCGGGGAGCTGTTTTTT NA TRBJ2-2 NA TRBV7-7
CASSWGSGSIYEQFF TGCGCCAGCAGCTGGGGGAGCGGGAGTATATATGAGCAGTTCTTC TRBD2 TRBJ2-1 NA TRBV5-1
CSVVGLAGNNEQFF TGCAGCGTTGTCGGTCTAGCGGGAAACAATGAGCAGTTCTTC TRBD2 TRBJ2-1 NA TRBV29-1
CASSPVRDNEQFF TGTGCCAGCTCCCCGGTGAGGGACAATGAGCAGTTCTTC NA TRBJ2-1 NA TRBV18
CASGGSYNEQFF TGTGCCAGCGGAGGATCCTACAATGAGCAGTTCTTC NA TRBJ2-1 NA TRBV4-2
CATRGSITGELFF TGTGCCACCAGGGGTAGCATCACCGGGGAGCTGTTTTTT NA TRBJ2-2 NA TRBV24-1
CASSVVAETSSYEQYF TGTGCCAGCAGCGTAGTAGCGGAAACCAGCTCCTACGAGCAGTACTTC NA TRBJ2-7 NA TRBV9
CASSLVGGDRASPLHF TGTGCCAGCAGCTTAGTGGGAGGGGACAGGGCTTCACCCCTCCACTTT TRBD1 TRBJ1-6 NA TRBV7-3
CASSEYKGGPRDTEAFF TGTGCCAGCAGTGAATATAAAGGGGGCCCGCGGGACACTGAAGCTTTCTTT TRBD1 TRBJ1-1 NA TRBV25-1
CASSPGPQGTETQYF TGTGCCAGCAGCCCGGGGCCACAGGGTACGGAGACCCAGTACTTC NA TRBJ2-5 NA TRBV3-1/TRBV3-2
CASMRELAGAGDTQYF TGTGCCAGCATGAGGGAACTAGCGGGAGCGGGAGATACGCAGTATTTT TRBD2 TRBJ2-3 NA TRBV9
CASSPQAVESNTGELFF TGTGCCAGCTCACCTCAAGCGGTAGAGTCGAACACCGGGGAGCTGTTTTTT NA TRBJ2-2 NA TRBV18
CASSPRATTNEKLFF TGTGCCAGCTCACCACGCGCTACAACTAATGAAAAACTGTTTTTT NA TRBJ1-4 NA TRBV18
CASRTVSEKLFF TGTGCCAGCAGAACGGTTTCTGAAAAACTGTTTTTT NA TRBJ1-4 NA TRBV12-3/TRBV12-4
CASSESRGAGSATEAFF TGCGCCAGCAGTGAGTCGCGGGGGGCGGGGTCGGCCACTGAAGCTTTCTTT NA TRBJ1-1 once TRBV10-2
CASSLAEYSYEQYF TGTGCCAGCAGCTTAGCGGAGTACTCCTACGAGCAGTACTTC NA TRBJ2-7 once TRBV7-2
CASSPGLAGEETQYF TGCGCCAGCAGTCCTGGACTAGCGGGAGAGGAAACCCAGTACTTC TRBD2 TRBJ2-5 NA TRBV10-1
CASSRLTGNNQPQHF TGTGCCAGCAGCCGTTTGACAGGGAACAATCAGCCCCAGCATTTT TRBD1 TRBJ1-5 NA TRBV6-2/TRBV6-3
CASSLTGSQETQYF TGCGCCAGCAGCCTAACAGGGTCCCAAGAGACCCAGTACTTC NA TRBJ2-5 NA TRBV5-1
CASSLYQGGYGYTF TGTGCCAGCAGTTTATACCAGGGCGGCTATGGCTACACCTTC NA TRBJ1-2 NA TRBV27
CAWNIGQAQGNEQFF TGTGCCTGGAATATTGGTCAGGCTCAGGGCAATGAGCAGTTCTTC NA TRBJ2-1 NA TRBV30
CASRWDNSNQPQHF TGTGCCAGCAGATGGGACAATAGCAATCAGCCCCAGCATTTT NA TRBJ1-5 NA TRBV6-5
CASRPPGNEQFF TGTGCCAGTAGGCCCCCAGGGAATGAGCAGTTCTTC NA TRBJ2-1 NA TRBV19
CASSYGGNENTIYF TGTGCCAGCAGTTATGGAGGGAACGAAAACACCATATATTTT NA TRBJ1-3 NA TRBV6-2/TRBV6-3
CASSSRGTQPQHF TGTGCCAGCAGTTCCAGGGGTACCCAGCCCCAGCATTTT NA TRBJ1-5 NA TRBV12-3/TRBV12-4
CASSFTGGTGEQFF TGCGCCAGCAGCTTTACAGGGGGTACGGGTGAGCAGTTCTTC TRBD1 TRBJ2-1 NA TRBV5-1
CASSWTGDVSNQPQHF TGTGCCAGCAGTTGGACAGGGGATGTTAGCAATCAGCCCCAGCATTTT TRBD1 TRBJ1-5 NA TRBV2